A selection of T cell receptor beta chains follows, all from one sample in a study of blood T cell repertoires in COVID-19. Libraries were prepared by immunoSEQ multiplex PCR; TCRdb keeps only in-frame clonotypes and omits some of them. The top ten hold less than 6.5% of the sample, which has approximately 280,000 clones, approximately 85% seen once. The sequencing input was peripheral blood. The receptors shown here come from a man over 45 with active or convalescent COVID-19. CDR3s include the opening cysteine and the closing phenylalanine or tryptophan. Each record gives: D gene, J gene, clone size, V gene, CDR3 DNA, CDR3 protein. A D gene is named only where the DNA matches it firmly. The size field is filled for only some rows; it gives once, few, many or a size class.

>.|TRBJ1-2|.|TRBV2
TGTGCCAGCTCTAGAAGGACAGACAACTATGGCTACACCTTC
CASSRRTDNYGYTF
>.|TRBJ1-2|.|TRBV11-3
TGTGCCAGCAGCTTAGTTTTGTCGGTCATATGGCGGCTCTATGGCTACACCTTC
CASSLVLSVIWRLYGYTF
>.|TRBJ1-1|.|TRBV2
TGTGCCAGCAGTGACCGGGGGAGGAACACTGAAGCTTTCTTT
CASSDRGRNTEAFF
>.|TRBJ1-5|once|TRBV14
TGTGCCAGCAGCCCGAGGTCCGGCAATCAGCCCCAGCATTTT
CASSPRSGNQPQHF
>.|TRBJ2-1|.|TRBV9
TGTGCCAGCAGCACCACCGGAGGGGAGCAGTTCTTC
CASSTTGGEQFF
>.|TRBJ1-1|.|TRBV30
TGTGCCTGGAGTGTAATAAACACTGAAGCTTTCTTT
CAWSVINTEAFF
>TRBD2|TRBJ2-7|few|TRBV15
TGTGCCACCAGCAGAGCCCTAAGGACTAGCGGCTACGAGCAGTACTTC
CATSRALRTSGYEQYF
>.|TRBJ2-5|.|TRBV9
TGTGCCAGCAGCCTACAAGGACTACAAGAGACCCAGTACTTC
CASSLQGLQETQYF
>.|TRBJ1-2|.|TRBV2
TGTGCCAGCAGTGTTTTTTTGGGGGCGCTTTATGGTGACTATGGCTACACCTTC
CASSVFLGALYGDYGYTF
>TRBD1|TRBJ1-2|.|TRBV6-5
TGTGCCAGCAGTTACCGGCCCGGGACAGGGGGTCGAGGCTACACCTTC
CASSYRPGTGGRGYTF
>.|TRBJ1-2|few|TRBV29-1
TGCAGCGCTCGGGACACCACCTATGGCTACACCTTC
CSARDTTYGYTF
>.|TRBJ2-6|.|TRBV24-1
TGTGCCACCAGTGATAGGGGCTCTGGGGCCAACGTCCTGACTTTC
CATSDRGSGANVLTF
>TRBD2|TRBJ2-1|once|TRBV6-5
TGTGCCAGCCAGGTAACTAGCGGGAGCGATGAGCAGTTCTTC
CASQVTSGSDEQFF
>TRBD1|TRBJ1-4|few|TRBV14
TGTGCCAGCAGCCTTCGGACAGGGACTAATGAAAAACTGTTTTTT
CASSLRTGTNEKLFF
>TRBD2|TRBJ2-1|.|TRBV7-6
TGTGCCAGCAGCGTCAAGACTAGCGGGAGGGCCATTGAGCAGTTCTTC
CASSVKTSGRAIEQFF
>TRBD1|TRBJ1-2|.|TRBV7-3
TGTGCCAGCAGCCCGACAGGGGGCGGAAACTATGGCTACACCTTC
CASSPTGGGNYGYTF
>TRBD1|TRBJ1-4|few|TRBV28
TGTGCCAGCAGCCCAGGGGGGACAGGGTTTGAAAAACTGTTTTTT
CASSPGGTGFEKLFF
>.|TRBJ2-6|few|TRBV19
TGTGCCAGTAGTATCAGGGCCGCTGGGGCCAACGTCCTGACTTTC
CASSIRAAGANVLTF
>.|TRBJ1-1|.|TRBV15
TGTGCCACCACTAAAAAGCAGGGTGTTCAAGCCTCGATGATGAACACTGAAGCTTTCTTT
CATTKKQGVQASMMNTEAFF
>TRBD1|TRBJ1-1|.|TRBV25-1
TGTGCCAGCAGTGACGACAGGGGAGGGAACACTGAAGCTTTCTTT
CASSDDRGGNTEAFF
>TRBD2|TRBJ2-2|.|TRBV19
TGTGCCAGTAGTACGGGACTAGCGGGAGGGCCCGGGGAGCTGTTTTTT
CASSTGLAGGPGELFF
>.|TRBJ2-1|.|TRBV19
TGTGCCAGTAGTATTTCTGGGAGTCGGAATGAGCAGTTCTTC
CASSISGSRNEQFF
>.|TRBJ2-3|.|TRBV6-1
TGTGCCAGCAGTGAAGTGGCCAGATTAACCGGGGCAGATACGCAGTATTTT
CASSEVARLTGADTQYF
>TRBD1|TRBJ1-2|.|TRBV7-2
TGTGCCAGCAGCTTGTCTGGCAGGGGGCATGGCTACACCTTC
CASSLSGRGHGYTF
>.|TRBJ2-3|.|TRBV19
TGTGCCAGTAGTATCACTAGGGTTAGGGATACGCAGTATTTT
CASSITRVRDTQYF
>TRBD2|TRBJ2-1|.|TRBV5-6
TGTGCCAGCAGCTTGTTCGAGGTGGGAGGGAATGAGCAGTTCTTC
CASSLFEVGGNEQFF
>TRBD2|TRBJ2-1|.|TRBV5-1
TGCGCCAGCAGCTTGGGAGGGACTAGCCCCTACAATGAGCAGTTCTTC
CASSLGGTSPYNEQFF
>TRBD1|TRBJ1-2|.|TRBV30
TGTGCCTGGGTCTTTTCGGGACAGGGAGATGGCTACACCTTC
CAWVFSGQGDGYTF
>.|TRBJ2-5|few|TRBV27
TGTGCCAGCAGTTCCGATTCGACAGGAAAACAAGAGACCCAGTACTTC
CASSSDSTGKQETQYF
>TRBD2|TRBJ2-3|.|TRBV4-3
TGCGCCAGCAGCCAAGGAGGCGGGAGGGGCGCAGATACGCAGTATTTT
CASSQGGGRGADTQYF
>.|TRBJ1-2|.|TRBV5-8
TGTGCCAGCAGCTTGGCTGCTACTAGGAGGGACTATGGCTACACCTTC
CASSLAATRRDYGYTF
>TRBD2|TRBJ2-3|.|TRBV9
TGTGCCAGCAGCGCCAAGGGAGGGTTCGGCCTGGATACGCAGTATTTT
CASSAKGGFGLDTQYF
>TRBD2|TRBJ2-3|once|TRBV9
TGTGCCAGCAGCGTCCAGGGACTAGCGGCAGATACGCAGTATTTT
CASSVQGLAADTQYF
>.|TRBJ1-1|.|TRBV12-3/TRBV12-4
TGTGCCAGCAGTTTGACAGTGAACACTGAAGCTTTCTTT
CASSLTVNTEAFF
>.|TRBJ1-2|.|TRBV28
TGTGCCAGCAGTTTATTGCGGGGATATGGCTACACCTTC
CASSLLRGYGYTF
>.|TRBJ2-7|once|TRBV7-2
TGTGCCAGCAGCTTGGGGCCCGCTTCCTACGAGCAGTACTTC
CASSLGPASYEQYF
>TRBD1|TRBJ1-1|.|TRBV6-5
TGTGCCAGCAGTTACCGGACAGGGGGCACTGAAGCTTTCTTT
CASSYRTGGTEAFF
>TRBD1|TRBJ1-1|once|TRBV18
TGTGCCAGCTCACCCCGCCGACCGGGACAGGGGGCGAGTGAGGCTTTCTTT
CASSPRRPGQGASEAFF
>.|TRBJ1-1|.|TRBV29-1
TGCAGCGTCGGCAGGTCGTTGGGGCGCGAAGCTTTCTTT
CSVGRSLGREAFF